The rows below give T cell receptor beta chains drawn from one sample of a study of identical twins. TCRdb processed the 5' RACE reads anew with MiXCR; each CDR3 protein has one entry. This sample carries about 240,000 distinct CDR3 sequences, under 12% of them seen once, and the ten largest clones take 9% to 10%. Sequenced sample: memory T cells sorted from blood. These receptor sequences come from a man aged 50-60 years in good health. CDR3s include the opening cysteine and the closing phenylalanine or tryptophan. The D gene is left open where the match is weak. Where a row states a size, it is once, few, many or the class of an expanded clone; other rows omit it.

J gene | clone size | D gene | V gene | CDR3 protein | CDR3 DNA
TRBJ1-1 | many | TRBD1 | TRBV4-2 | CASSQVTQGRGTEAFF | TGTGCCAGCAGCCAGGTTACACAGGGGAGGGGAACTGAAGCTTTCTTT
TRBJ2-2 | . | TRBD2 | TRBV7-3 | CASSLIPGLADHGELFF | TGTGCCAGCAGCTTAATACCGGGACTAGCGGATCACGGGGAGCTGTTTTTT
TRBJ2-1 | few | TRBD2 | TRBV27 | CASSFPGGEQFF | TGTGCCAGCAGTTTCCCGGGAGGTGAGCAGTTCTTC
TRBJ2-6 | many | . | TRBV4-3 | CASSQESFGANVLTF | TGCGCCAGCAGCCAAGAGTCCTTTGGGGCCAACGTCCTGACTTTC
TRBJ2-2 | few | . | TRBV7-9 | CASSLGAPGELFF | TGTGCCAGCAGCCTAGGCGCGCCCGGGGAGCTGTTTTTT
TRBJ2-2 | many | . | TRBV3-1 | CASRRAKNTGELFF | TGTGCCAGCAGAAGGGCCAAGAACACCGGGGAGCTGTTTTTT
TRBJ1-1 | many | . | TRBV28 | CASSLLFLGSEAFF | TGTGCCAGCAGTTTATTATTTTTGGGATCTGAAGCTTTCTTT
TRBJ2-5 | few | . | TRBV4-3 | CASSQETLATLRYGTQYF | TGCGCCAGCAGCCAAGAAACCCTAGCGACCCTCCGGTACGGGACCCAGTACTTC
TRBJ2-5 | few | TRBD2 | TRBV4-1 | CASSQGAGRQETQYF | TGCGCCAGCAGCCAAGGCGCCGGGAGGCAAGAGACCCAGTACTTC
TRBJ2-1 | few | . | TRBV29-1 | CSVGLARWNEQFF | TGCAGCGTTGGCCTTGCTAGGTGGAATGAGCAGTTCTTC
TRBJ1-4 | many | TRBD1 | TRBV6-2/TRBV6-3 | CASSMDRSGKLFF | TGTGCCAGCAGTATGGACAGGTCGGGGAAACTGTTTTTT
TRBJ2-7 | many | . | TRBV20-1 | CSASPPGPRSYEQYF | TGCAGTGCTAGTCCCCCGGGCCCCCGCTCCTACGAGCAGTACTTC
TRBJ2-5 | . | . | TRBV7-6 | CASSLDGQPQVTQYF | TGTGCCAGCAGCTTAGACGGACAACCGCAGGTGACCCAGTACTTC
TRBJ2-1 | many | TRBD2 | TRBV20-1 | CSASSGNSGKGQFF | TGCAGTGCTAGCTCGGGGAATAGCGGGAAAGGGCAGTTCTTC
TRBJ2-6 | . | . | TRBV6-1 | CASSRTVIGANVLTF | TGTGCCAGCAGTCGGACGGTAATTGGGGCCAACGTCCTGACTTTC
TRBJ2-3 | many | TRBD2 | TRBV11-2 | CASNPGLAEFTSTDTQYF | TGTGCCAGCAACCCGGGACTAGCGGAATTTACTAGCACAGATACGCAGTATTTT
TRBJ1-1 | few | . | TRBV5-1 | CASNPLGVGNTEAFF | TGCGCCAGCAATCCTCTCGGGGTGGGGAACACTGAAGCTTTCTTT
TRBJ2-1 | many | . | TRBV3-1 | CASSQTLARGGWNEQFF | TGTGCCAGCAGCCAAACCCTCGCTCGGGGAGGTTGGAATGAGCAGTTCTTC
TRBJ1-5 | . | TRBD1 | TRBV7-8 | CASSLNGQGRNQPQHF | TGTGCCAGCAGCTTAAACGGACAGGGTCGCAATCAGCCCCAGCATTTT
TRBJ1-5 | many | . | TRBV20-1 | CSASPGSNQPQHF | TGCAGTGCTAGTCCAGGGAGCAATCAGCCCCAGCATTTT
TRBJ2-5 | many | . | TRBV10-3 | CAISGAGDPPGTQYF | TGTGCCATCAGTGGTGCTGGGGACCCTCCGGGGACCCAGTACTTC
TRBJ1-1 | . | . | TRBV20-1 | CSARVNPQSKMNTEAFF | TGCAGTGCTAGAGTAAACCCCCAGAGTAAGATGAACACTGAAGCTTTCTTT
TRBJ1-2 | many | . | TRBV20-1 | CSARDQGTPIYGYTF | TGCAGTGCTAGAGATCAGGGTACCCCCATCTATGGCTACACCTTC
TRBJ1-1 | many | . | TRBV4-2 | CASSQGPRNMNTEAFF | TGTGCCAGCAGCCAAGGTCCTCGAAACATGAACACTGAAGCTTTCTTT
TRBJ2-1 | . | TRBD2 | TRBV10-3 | CAISDVGLAGERGNEQFF | TGTGCCATCAGTGACGTAGGACTAGCGGGGGAAAGAGGGAATGAGCAGTTCTTC
TRBJ2-7 | once | TRBD1 | TRBV7-9 | CASTTGVPSYEQYF | TGTGCCAGCACTACAGGGGTCCCATCCTACGAGCAGTACTTC
TRBJ1-1 | many | . | TRBV5-6 | CASTDRLWNTEAFF | TGTGCCAGCACCGACAGGCTTTGGAACACTGAAGCTTTCTTT
TRBJ2-6 | . | . | TRBV2 | CASSEQGGPSGANVLTF | TGTGCCAGCAGTGAGCAGGGCGGTCCCTCTGGGGCCAACGTCCTGACTTTC
TRBJ2-7 | . | TRBD1 | TRBV5-4 | CASSSSAWTGAEQYF | TGTGCCAGCAGCTCATCAGCATGGACAGGGGCCGAGCAGTACTTC
TRBJ2-7 | many | . | TRBV6-1 | CASSGKTGSSYEQYF | TGTGCCAGCAGTGGCAAAACAGGGAGCTCCTACGAGCAGTACTTC
TRBJ2-1 | . | TRBD2 | TRBV11-3 | CASSFSGGAHEQFF | TGTGCCAGCAGCTTTAGCGGGGGGGCCCATGAGCAGTTCTTC
TRBJ2-7 | . | TRBD2 | TRBV28 | CASRSGGYEQYF | TGTGCCAGCAGGTCGGGGGGCTACGAGCAGTACTTC
TRBJ2-1 | . | TRBD2 | TRBV12-3/TRBV12-4 | CATSTSGGRNEQFF | TGTGCCACCTCGACTAGCGGGGGGCGCAATGAGCAGTTCTTC
TRBJ2-5 | . | . | TRBV6-2/TRBV6-3 | CASSYSQRVETQYF | TGTGCCAGCAGTTACTCGCAGCGTGTGGAGACCCAGTACTTC
TRBJ2-1 | . | . | TRBV18 | CASSRLRVDEQFF | TGTGCCAGCTCACGACTCAGGGTGGATGAGCAGTTCTTC
TRBJ2-1 | few | . | TRBV30 | CAWSNDWAPMEFF | TGTGCCTGGAGTAACGACTGGGCCCCTATGGAGTTCTTC
TRBJ2-3 | . | TRBD2 | TRBV20-1 | CSPGLAGGLADTQYF | TGCAGCCCGGGACTAGCGGGAGGATTAGCAGATACGCAGTATTTT
TRBJ2-5 | many | . | TRBV12-3/TRBV12-4 | CASSLAPRETQYF | TGTGCCAGCAGTTTAGCGCCGCGAGAGACCCAGTACTTC
TRBJ1-5 | few | . | TRBV20-1 | CSARDLGEQPQHF | TGCAGTGCTAGGGACCTAGGGGAACAGCCCCAGCATTTT
TRBJ2-7 | many | TRBD2 | TRBV20-1 | CSARDPRLAGDEQYF | TGCAGTGCTAGAGATCCTAGACTAGCGGGCGACGAGCAGTACTTC